The 8 T cell receptor beta chains below come from one sample, sequenced in a study of blood T cell repertoires in COVID-19. Assay used: immunoSEQ multiplex PCR; TCRdb lists only in-frame clones, some missing. Of fewer than 100,000 clones detected, about 89% appear once; the ten largest clones hold 10%. The source material was peripheral blood. These receptors were obtained from a man aged 50 or older with acute or convalescent COVID-19.

V is TRBV6-5 and J is TRBJ2-6, with 7 bases matching TRBD1. The V segment lost 2 bases and the J segment 2 bases; nucleotides outside the gene matches: 3. The CDR3 extends over 16 amino acids. Germline V gene data show CDR1 as MNHEY and CDR2 as SVGAGI. DNA of the CDR3: TGTGCCAGCAGTTACGACAGGGAAGCTGGGGCCAACGTCCTGACTTTC. This sequence encodes CASSYDREAGANVLTF.

The chain employs TRBV7-9 and TRBJ2-7; D gene uncertain. Germline assignment: CDR1 SEHNR and CDR2 FQNEAQ (reference sequence). This CDR3 has 14 residues. Trimming left V 3 bases short and J 1 base short, with 10 bases between. This CDR3 reads CASSFAVGSYEQYF. The CDR3 DNA reads as TGTGCCAGCAGCTTCGCGGTGGGTTCCTACGAGCAGTACTTC. The whole variable domain, remainder taken from reference TRBV7-9 and TRBJ2-7, is DTGVSQNPRHKITKRGQNVTFRCDPISEHNRLYWYRQTLGQGPEFLTYFQNEAQLEKSRLLSDRFSAERPKGSFSTLEIQRTEQGDSAMYLCASSFAVGSYEQYFGPGTRLTVT.

This clone was recorded a few times. This chain uses TRBV30 with TRBJ2-2; possible D gene TRBD2, 6 bases. CDR3 length: 13 residues. The germline gives CDR1 GTSNPN, CDR2 SVGIG (reference sequence). V gave up 8 bases and J gave up 4 bases, with 14 bases separating them. CDR3 loop: CARPGEFTGELFF. The CDR3 nucleotides are TGTGCCAGACCGGGAGAGTTCACCGGGGAGCTGTTTTTT.

The gene calls are TRBV27 and TRBJ2-3, with 7 bases identical to TRBD2. V trimming: 8 bases; J trimming: 1 base; junction bases outside the gene matches: 3. Germline assignment: CDR1 MNHEY and CDR2 SMNVEV (reference sequence). The CDR3 covers 13 residues. The CDR3, as DNA: TGTGCCAGCTACCGGGAGGGCACAGATACGCAGTATTTT. As protein: CASYREGTDTQYF.

The V call is TRBV24-1, the J call TRBJ1-2; TRBD1 agrees at 8 bases. The CDR3 spans 13 residues. Germline V gene sequence: CDR1 KGHDR, CDR2 SFDVKD. The J segment lost 5 bases and the V segment lost 9 bases, leaving 7 bases of the junction unmatched. In DNA form, the CDR3 reads TGTGCCACCCTGCGGGGACAGGAGTATGGCTACACCTTC. Amino acid sequence: CATLRGQEYGYTF.

CDR3 sequence reads: CASSLPGLASRTGELFF. The CDR3 nucleotides read TGTGCCAGCAGCTTACCGGGACTAGCGAGTAGAACCGGGGAGCTGTTTTTT. This chain joins TRBV7-9 and TRBJ2-2; 10 positions match TRBD2. Germline V gene lookup returns CDR1 SEHNR and CDR2 FQNEAQ (reference sequence). The CDR3 extends over 17 amino acids. Germline trimming cut 2 bases from V and 5 bases from J; bases unmatched to any gene: 8. The complete variable domain, with remaining parts taken from reference TRBV7-9 and TRBJ2-2, reads DTGVSQNPRHKITKRGQNVTFRCDPISEHNRLYWYRQTLGQGPEFLTYFQNEAQLEKSRLLSDRFSAERPKGSFSTLEIQRTEQGDSAMYLCASSLPGLASRTGELFFGEGSRLTVL.

The chain combines TRBV3-1 (or the pseudogene TRBV3-2) with TRBJ1-2, with a tentative D call TRBD1 (5 bases). Germline V gene data show CDR1 as LGHDT and CDR2 as YNNKEL (reference sequence). Deletions cut 1 base from V and 2 bases from J, with 11 bases between. CDR3 length: 15 amino acids. This CDR3 is CASSQGLGLNYGYTF. CDR3 DNA sequence: TGTGCCAGCAGCCAAGGACTGGGGCTCAACTATGGCTACACCTTC.

V is TRBV24-1 and J is TRBJ2-1, with 7 bases matching TRBD1. This CDR3 has 17 amino acids. The V segment lost 2 bases and the J segment 5 bases; nucleotides outside the gene matches: 11. The germline V gene encodes CDR1 KGHDR and CDR2 SFDVKD. The CDR3 loop is CATSDSGTALGHNEQFF. The CDR3 region has the DNA TGTGCCACCAGTGATTCCGGGACAGCTCTCGGGCACAATGAGCAGTTCTTC.